This T cell receptor beta chain was sequenced for a study of follicular helper T cells after annual influenza vaccination. Study observations and caveats: Just about 9.5-20% of cells analyzed had recovered productive TCRB sequences.

TCRdb's table, derived via immunoSEQ multiplex PCR, lists solely in-frame clones and lacks some. The sample holds 8,500 to 9,000 clones; around four fifths are singletons and the top ten take approximately 4%. CDR3 size: 16 residues. V was pared by 6 bases and J by 8 bases, with 25 bases between. Germline assignment: CDR1 ENHRY and CDR2 SYGVKD. The time point denotes: 2015-2016 season, 7 days after influenza vaccination. Before and after seasonal inactivated influenza vaccination, adults gave blood for sorting CD4 subsets for sequencing. Excluded were substance abuse, HIV/AIDS, active cancer, immunomodulatory drugs and active illness. Sorted cTfh were non-naive CD4+CXCR5+PD-1+, either ICOS+CD38+ or ICOS-CD38-. A word on this clone: Antigen: not known.

The receptor comes from an adult who received the influenza vaccine. The chain couples TRBV10-3 to TRBJ1-2, with D possibly TRBD1 on 5 matching bases. Sequencing was performed on CXCR5+ CD38- circulating T follicular helper cells from blood, taken 7 days after influenza vaccination. Described subset: circulating Tfh, non-naive CD4+CXCR5+PD-1+ (ICOS+CD38+ or ICOS-CD38-). This chain's CDR3 is CAIRPSKGPSSGGYTF. As DNA, the CDR3 is TGTGCCATCAGACCCTCCAAGGGACCGTCGTCGGGGGGCTACACCTTC.